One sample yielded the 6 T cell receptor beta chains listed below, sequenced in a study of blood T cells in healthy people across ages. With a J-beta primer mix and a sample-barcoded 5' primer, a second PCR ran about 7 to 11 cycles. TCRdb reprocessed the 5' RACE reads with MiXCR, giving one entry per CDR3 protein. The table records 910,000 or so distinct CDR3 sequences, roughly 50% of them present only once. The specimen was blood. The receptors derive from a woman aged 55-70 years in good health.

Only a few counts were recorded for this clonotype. Here the CDR3 reads CASSVLLTNEKLFF. The CDR3 DNA reads as TGCGCCAGCAGCGTCCTACTCACTAATGAAAAACTGTTTTTT. The chain uses TRBV4-3 and TRBJ1-4, with D unresolved. Germline values: CDR1 LGHNA, CDR2 YSLEER. This CDR3 is 14 amino acids long. V was cut by 5 bases and J by 2 bases, with 9 bases left in between.

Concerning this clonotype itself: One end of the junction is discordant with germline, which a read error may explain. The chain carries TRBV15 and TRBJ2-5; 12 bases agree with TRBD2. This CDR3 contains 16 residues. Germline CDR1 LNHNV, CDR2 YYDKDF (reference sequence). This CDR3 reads CATSRGLAGPQGTQYF. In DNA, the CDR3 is TGCGCCACCAGCAGAGGACTAGCGGGGCCTCAAGGGACCCAGTACTTC.

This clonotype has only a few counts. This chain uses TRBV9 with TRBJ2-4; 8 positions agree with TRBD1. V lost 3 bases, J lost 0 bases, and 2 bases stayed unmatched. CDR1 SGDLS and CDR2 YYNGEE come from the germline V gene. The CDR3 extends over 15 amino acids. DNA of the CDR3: TGTGCCAGCAGCGGACAGGGGATAGCCAAAAACATTCAGTACTTC. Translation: CASSGQGIAKNIQYF.

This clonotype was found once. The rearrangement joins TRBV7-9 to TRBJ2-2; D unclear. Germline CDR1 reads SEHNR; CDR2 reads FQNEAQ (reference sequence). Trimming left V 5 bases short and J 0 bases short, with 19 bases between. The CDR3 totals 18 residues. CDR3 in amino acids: CASSTTPPDAANTGELFF. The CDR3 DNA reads TGTGCCAGCAGCACCACCCCACCTGACGCGGCGAACACCGGGGAGCTGTTTTTT. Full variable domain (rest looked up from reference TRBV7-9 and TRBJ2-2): DTGVSQNPRHKITKRGQNVTFRCDPISEHNRLYWYRQTLGQGPEFLTYFQNEAQLEKSRLLSDRFSAERPKGSFSTLEIQRTEQGDSAMYLCASSTTPPDAANTGELFFGEGSRLTVL.

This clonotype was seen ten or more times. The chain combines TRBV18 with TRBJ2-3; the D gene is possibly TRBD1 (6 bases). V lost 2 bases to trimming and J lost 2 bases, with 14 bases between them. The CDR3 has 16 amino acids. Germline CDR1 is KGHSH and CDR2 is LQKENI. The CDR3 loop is CASSPTQGLSTDTQYF. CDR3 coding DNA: TGTGCCAGCTCACCAACTCAGGGGCTCTCCACAGATACGCAGTATTTT.

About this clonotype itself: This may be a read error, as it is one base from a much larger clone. CDR3 protein: CASSTDRGSEQYF. In DNA, the CDR3 is TGTGCCAGCAGCACGGACAGGGGGTCCGAGCAGTACTTC. The rearrangement links TRBV7-2 to TRBJ2-7, with 10 nucleotides matching TRBD1. V shed 5 bases and J 6 bases; nucleotides not matched to a gene: 4. Germline V gives CDR1 SGHTA, CDR2 FQGNSA. This CDR3 comprises 13 residues.